The 32 T cell receptor beta chains given below trace back to one sample, sequenced in a study of cytomegalovirus exposure and HLA in healthy donors. Use of 60 Vbeta and 13 Jbeta primers characterized the PCR. Clones were sequenced by immunoSEQ multiplex PCR, and TCRdb holds only the in-frame ones, with some missing. The sample has about 61,000 clones; 89% are singletons. The sequencing input was PBMCs. The receptors come from a man younger than 45 in good health and CMV-seropositive.

The chain couples TRBV6-1 to TRBJ2-2; 8 positions agree with TRBD1. Germline CDR1 reads MNHNS; CDR2 reads SASEGT. After removal of 7 bases from V and 7 bases from J, the junction contained 8 bases not matched to a gene. The CDR3 spans 14 residues. In DNA, the CDR3 is TGTGCCAGCACTTCGACAGGGGCGATCGGGGAGCTGTTTTTT. Translation gives CASTSTGAIGELFF.

The gene calls are TRBV6-1 and TRBJ2-7; TRBD1 matches 7 bases. The length of the CDR3 is 14 residues. V trimming: 6 bases; J trimming: 0 bases; junction bases outside the gene matches: 5. From germline, CDR1 is MNHNS and CDR2 SASEGT. The CDR3 region is CASRPTGTSYEQYF. Here the CDR3 DNA reads TGTGCCAGCAGGCCGACAGGGACCTCCTACGAGCAGTACTTC.

The chain links TRBV7-2 to TRBJ1-2; 7 bases fit TRBD1. V shed 5 bases, J shed 4 bases, and the junction held 7 bases outside the gene matches. The CDR3 runs 14 residues. Germline-derived CDR1 and CDR2 are SGHTA and FQGNSA. The chain's CDR3 is CASSVTGQTYGYTF. As DNA, the CDR3 is TGTGCCAGCAGCGTGACGGGACAGACCTATGGCTACACCTTC.

This sequence joins TRBV5-4 and TRBJ2-3; D not certain. Germline values: CDR1 SGHNT, CDR2 YYREEE (reference sequence). CDR3 length: 14 amino acids. The ends were cut back, 4 bases at V and 0 bases at J, with 9 bases in the middle. CDR3 in DNA: TGTGCCAGCAGCCTTGAGCCTAGCACAGATACGCAGTATTTT. Its translation: CASSLEPSTDTQYF.

This chain uses TRBV4-1 with TRBJ1-1, with TRBD1 matching over 7 bases. V lost 1 base to trimming and J lost 9 bases; unmatched junction nucleotides: 14. The CDR3 is made up of 16 amino acids. Germline CDR1 and CDR2: MGHRA and YSYEKL. CDR3 sequence (DNA): TGCGCCAGCAGCCAAGCTTGGCCCGGGACAGCGATCCAAGCTTTCTTT. It codes for CASSQAWPGTAIQAFF.

This clone appeared once. This chain uses TRBV6-5 with TRBJ2-4; TRBD2 might be the D (6 bases). The length of the CDR3 is 16 residues. Germline V gives CDR1 MNHEY, CDR2 SVGAGI. Between the trimmed V and J ends, which lost 2 bases and 7 bases, there was a span of 18 bases. CDR3 sequence: CASSYGKGTLENIQYF. The CDR3, as DNA: TGTGCCAGCAGTTACGGGAAGGGGACTCTGGAGAACATTCAGTACTTC.

The V and J genes are TRBV12-5 and TRBJ1-1; D is perhaps TRBD1 (5 bases). The CDR3 is made up of 20 amino acids. The V end lost 6 bases, the J end lost 0 bases, and 29 bases lay between the germline ends. The germline V gene has CDR1 LGHNT and CDR2 FRNRAP. The CDR3, as DNA: TGTGCTAGTGGCCATCAGGGCGTTGGCTCACGATCTAGAATGAACACTGAAGCTTTCTTT. It encodes CASGHQGVGSRSRMNTEAFF.

On this clone: Other nucleotide sequences in the sample specify the same CDR3. The chain carries TRBV5-6 and TRBJ2-7; 8 nucleotides line up with TRBD1. The germline gives CDR1 SGHDT, CDR2 YYEEEE. CDR3 size: 13 residues. J lost 4 bases, V lost 0 bases, and 0 bases had no gene match. The CDR3 region is CASSLGTGYEQYF. For the CDR3, the DNA is TGTGCCAGCAGCTTGGGGACAGGGTACGAGCAGTACTTC.

The chain carries TRBV10-3 and TRBJ1-1; D not certain. CDR3 length equals 15 residues. V lost 6 bases and J 3 bases, leaving 17 bases between the germline ends. CDR1 ENHRY and CDR2 SYGVKD come from the germline V gene. The CDR3 sequence is CAIRVNGAGDTEAFF. Written as DNA, the CDR3 is TGTGCCATCAGGGTAAACGGTGCCGGGGACACTGAAGCTTTCTTT.

The chain employs TRBV27 and TRBJ2-3, with D perhaps TRBD1 (5 bases). Germline CDR1 is MNHEY and CDR2 is SMNVEV (reference sequence). The CDR3 totals 14 residues. Deletions cut 4 bases from V and 1 base from J, with 9 bases between. CDR3 nucleotide sequence: TGTGCCAGCAGTTGGCTCAGGGGCACAGATACGCAGTATTTT. It yields the protein CASSWLRGTDTQYF.

This rearrangement joins TRBV19 to TRBJ2-7, with D perhaps matching TRBD1 (6 bases). Between the trimmed V and J ends, which lost 9 bases and 5 bases, there was a span of 14 bases. Germline V gene sequence: CDR1 LNHDA, CDR2 SQIVND (reference sequence). The CDR3 sequence is 12 residues long. CDR3 residues: CARYRDVHEQYF. The CDR3 DNA is TGTGCCAGATACAGGGATGTCCACGAGCAGTACTTC.

This CDR3 is CASSEVGANQPQHF. CDR3 nucleotide sequence: TGCGCCAGCAGCGAAGTGGGGGCCAATCAGCCCCAGCATTTT. The rearrangement joins TRBV4-1 to TRBJ1-5; D may be TRBD1 (6 bases). The germline CDR1 and CDR2 sequences are MGHRA and YSYEKL. The CDR3 is made up of 14 amino acids. V was trimmed by 5 bases and J by 3 bases, leaving 11 bases between them.

This chain uses TRBV5-1 with TRBJ2-5; 8 bases match TRBD2. Germline CDR1 and CDR2: SGHRS and YFSETQ. The J segment lost 0 bases and the V segment lost 5 bases, leaving 6 bases of the junction unmatched. The CDR3 spans 15 residues. The DNA of the CDR3 is TGCGCCAGCAGAGGACGGGGGGGGTACCAAGAGACCCAGTACTTC. It encodes CASRGRGGYQETQYF.

The chain is built from TRBV30 and TRBJ1-1; no clear D. Deletions cut 2 bases from V and 11 bases from J, with 12 bases between. Germline V gives CDR1 GTSNPN, CDR2 SVGIG (reference sequence). The CDR3 extends over 11 amino acids. This CDR3 reads CAWSPLTRAFF. For the CDR3, the DNA is TGTGCCTGGAGTCCTCTCACCCGGGCTTTCTTT.

The chain joins TRBV28 to TRBJ2-1; 7 nucleotides agree with TRBD2. Germline V gives CDR1 MDHEN, CDR2 SYDVKM. The trim removed 7 bases at V and 8 bases at J, leaving 11 bases unmatched. This CDR3 comprises 14 residues. The CDR3, as DNA: TGTGCCAGCACCGAGGCACTAGCGTTGGATGAGCAGTTCTTC. Its translation: CASTEALALDEQFF.

The CDR3 bases are TGCAGCGTTGAAGAATTGAGGTCACAGGGCTCCTACGAGCAGTACTTC. It translates to CSVEELRSQGSYEQYF. The genes are TRBV29-1 and TRBJ2-7; maybe TRBD1 (6 bases). The germline CDR1 and CDR2 sequences are SQVTM and ANQGSEA. The CDR3 has 16 residues. Trimming cost V 0 bases and J 0 bases, with 15 bases left between them.

The J gene is TRBJ1-3, the V gene TRBV6-6; 9 bases fit TRBD1. This CDR3 has 16 residues. CDR1 is MNHNY and CDR2 is SVGAGI in the germline V gene (reference sequence). J gave up 4 bases and V 2 bases, and 6 bases lay outside the gene matches. The CDR3 spells CASSYPRDREGNTIYF. CDR3 bases: TGTGCCAGCAGTTACCCCCGGGACAGGGAGGGAAACACCATATATTTT.

The V call is TRBV5-1, the J call TRBJ2-7, with TRBD2 matching over 8 bases. With 5 bases clipped from V and 4 bases from J, the junction kept 8 bases outside the gene matches. The CDR3 is 14 amino acids. CDR1 SGHRS and CDR2 YFSETQ come from the germline V gene. CDR3 amino acids: CASRSGGSSYEQYF. CDR3 DNA: TGCGCCAGCAGGTCGGGGGGGAGTTCTTACGAGCAGTACTTC.

CDR3 in DNA: TGCAGCGTTGAAGATCAATACAGGGGTCGACGTGGCTACACCTTC. Its protein product is CSVEDQYRGRRGYTF. This rearrangement joins TRBV29-1 to TRBJ1-2; 7 nucleotides align to TRBD1. Germline values: CDR1 SQVTM, CDR2 ANQGSEA. The CDR3 sequence is 15 residues long. V dropped 0 bases and J dropped 7; count of bases not matched to a gene: 11.

The V gene is TRBV6-1, the J gene TRBJ2-5, with D perhaps TRBD2 (6 bases). The J call could be wrong; TRBJ2-7 is a better fit for the DNA end. CDR3 length equals 13 residues. Germline assignment: CDR1 MNHNS and CDR2 SASEGT. The CDR3: CASSPVGGYEQYF. The CDR3 bases are TGTGCCAGCAGTCCTGTGGGGGGATACGAGCAGTACTTC.

V is TRBV29-1 and J is TRBJ1-1; D possibly corresponds to TRBD1 (5 bases). Trimming cost V 5 bases and J 0 bases, with 19 bases left between them. Germline V gene lookup returns CDR1 SQVTM and CDR2 ANQGSEA. This CDR3 is 16 amino acids long. CDR3 nucleotide sequence: TGCAGCGTTTTATATAGAGTACAGGCGATGAACACTGAAGCTTTCTTT. Its protein is CSVLYRVQAMNTEAFF.

This clone showed up just once. The genes are TRBV6-1 and TRBJ2-3, with D tentatively TRBD2 (5 bases). This CDR3 spans 15 amino acids. Trimming stripped 5 bases from V and 0 bases from J, with 12 bases between. Germline values: CDR1 MNHNS, CDR2 SASEGT. The CDR3 here is CASSWTGSSTDTQYF. The DNA of the CDR3 is TGTGCCAGCAGTTGGACGGGGTCTAGCACAGATACGCAGTATTTT.

This clone was seen just once. V and J are TRBV2 and TRBJ1-6; TRBD1 aligns across 10 bases. The CDR3 sequence is 14 residues long. V dropped 8 bases and J dropped 11; count of bases not matched to a gene: 9. The germline V gene encodes CDR1 SNHLY and CDR2 FYNNEI. The CDR3 sequence: CASLTGTGEPPLHF. The CDR3 DNA sequence: TGTGCCAGCCTAACCGGGACAGGGGAACCACCCCTCCACTTT. The variable domain in full, completed from reference TRBV2 and TRBJ1-6, reads EPEVTQTPSHQVTQMGQEVILRCVPISNHLYFYWYRQILGQKVEFLVSFYNNEISEKSEIFDDQFSVERPDGSNFTLKIRSTKLEDSAMYFCASLTGTGEPPLHFGNGTRLTVT.

This chain uses TRBV4-2 with TRBJ2-1; 12 bases line up with TRBD2. The CDR3 extends over 14 amino acids. V lost 8 bases, J lost 7 bases, and 6 bases stayed unmatched. Germline V gene data show CDR1 as LGHNA and CDR2 as YNFKEQ. The CDR3 DNA is TGTGCCAGCCGACTAGCGGGAGCTTCAAATGAGCAGTTCTTC. It yields the protein CASRLAGASNEQFF.

The chain has TRBV5-1 and TRBJ2-1; maybe TRBD1 (5 bases). The CDR3 consists of 14 residues. Trimming took 0 bases from V and 7 from J, leaving 11 bases between them. In germline, CDR1 is SGHRS, CDR2 YFSETQ. The CDR3 sequence: CASSLADSPNEQFF. Here the CDR3 DNA reads TGCGCCAGCAGCTTGGCCGACAGCCCAAATGAGCAGTTCTTC.

This clone turned up a few times. V gene TRBV6-1 combines with J gene TRBJ1-1, with D unresolved. Trimming shortened V by 1 base and J by 1 base, and 7 bases separated the two germline ends. CDR3 length equals 14 residues. The germline V gene has CDR1 MNHNS and CDR2 SASEGT. The CDR3 is CASSEGVRNTEAFF. In nucleotides, the CDR3 is TGTGCCAGCAGTGAAGGAGTGAGGAACACTGAAGCTTTCTTT.

This clone has only one observation. V gene TRBV13 combines with J gene TRBJ2-7, with D perhaps matching TRBD1 (6 bases). Germline CDR1 reads PRHDT; CDR2 reads FYEKMQ (reference sequence). This CDR3 spans 13 amino acids. The V end was cut by 5 bases, the J end by 2 bases, with 10 bases between. In DNA form, the CDR3 reads TGTGCCAGCAGCCAAAGGGACACCTACGAGCAGTACTTC. Protein sequence: CASSQRDTYEQYF.

The chain is built from TRBV25-1 and TRBJ2-5, with D maybe TRBD2 (6 bases). V was trimmed by 5 bases and J by 4 bases, leaving 11 bases between them. This CDR3 comprises 13 residues. Germline V gene sequence: CDR1 MGHDK, CDR2 SYGVNS. The CDR3 sequence: CASSRRGRETQYF. CDR3 sequence (DNA): TGTGCCAGCAGTCGGCGGGGACGAGAGACCCAGTACTTC.

The chain employs TRBV7-9 and TRBJ1-1; TRBD1 aligns across 8 bases. The CDR3 loop spans 15 amino acids. The V and J ends lost 3 bases and 4 bases, in that order; junction bases with no gene match: 7. Per germline, CDR1 SEHNR and CDR2 FQNEAQ (reference sequence). The CDR3 DNA sequence: TGTGCCAGCAGCTTTGCCAGGGGGCGGATCACTGAAGCTTTCTTT. Its translation: CASSFARGRITEAFF. Based on the CDR3 plus reference TRBV7-9 and TRBJ1-1, the full variable domain is DTGVSQNPRHKITKRGQNVTFRCDPISEHNRLYWYRQTLGQGPEFLTYFQNEAQLEKSRLLSDRFSAERPKGSFSTLEIQRTEQGDSAMYLCASSFARGRITEAFFGQGTRLTVV.

The chain combines TRBV11-2 with TRBJ2-5; unclear D gene. This CDR3 contains 13 residues. Trimming stripped 0 bases from V and 2 bases from J, with 4 bases between. In germline, CDR1 is SGHAT, CDR2 FQNNGV. Written as DNA, the CDR3 is TGTGCCAGCAGCTTAGATACTCAAGAGACCCAGTACTTC. Translation: CASSLDTQETQYF.

The chain recombines TRBV27 with TRBJ2-7; 8 nucleotides match TRBD1. The CDR3 runs to 14 residues. V shed 2 bases, J shed 2 bases, and the junction held 2 bases outside the gene matches. CDR1 MNHEY and CDR2 SMNVEV come from the germline V gene (reference sequence). The chain's CDR3 is CASSLGTGPYEQYF. The CDR3 DNA follows: TGTGCCAGCAGTTTAGGGACAGGACCCTACGAGCAGTACTTC.

This chain connects TRBV5-6 to TRBJ2-3; no clear D gene. Germline V gene lookup returns CDR1 SGHDT and CDR2 YYEEEE. V was shortened by 3 bases and J by 0 bases, with 5 bases between the two germline ends. This CDR3 has 13 amino acids. In DNA, the CDR3 is TGTGCCAGCAGCTATCTTAGCACAGATACGCAGTATTTT. Translation gives CASSYLSTDTQYF.